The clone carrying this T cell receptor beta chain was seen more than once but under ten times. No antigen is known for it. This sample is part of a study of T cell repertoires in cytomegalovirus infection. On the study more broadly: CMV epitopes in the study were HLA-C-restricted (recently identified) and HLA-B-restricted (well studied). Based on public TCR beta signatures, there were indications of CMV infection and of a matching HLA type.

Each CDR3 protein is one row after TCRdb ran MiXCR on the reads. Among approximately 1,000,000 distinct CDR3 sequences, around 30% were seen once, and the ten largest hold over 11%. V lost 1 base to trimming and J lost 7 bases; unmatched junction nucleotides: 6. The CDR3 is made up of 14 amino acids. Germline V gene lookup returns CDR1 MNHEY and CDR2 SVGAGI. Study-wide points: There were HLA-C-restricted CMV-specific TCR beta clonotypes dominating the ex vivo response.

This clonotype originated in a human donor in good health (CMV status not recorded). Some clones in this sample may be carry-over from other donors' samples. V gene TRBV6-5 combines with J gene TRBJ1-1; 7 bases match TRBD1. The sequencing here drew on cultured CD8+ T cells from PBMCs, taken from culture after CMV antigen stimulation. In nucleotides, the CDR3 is TGTGCCAGCAGTTACTACCAGGGGGGTCTTGAAGCTTTCTTT. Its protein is CASSYYQGGLEAFF.